This record covers a single T cell receptor (beta chain). The germline V gene encodes CDR1 SGHRS and CDR2 YFSETQ. Trimming stripped 1 base from V and 3 bases from J, with 19 bases between. This CDR3 region has 18 residues. This specimen comes from a study of blood T cell repertoires in COVID-19. Study context: Acute and convalescent COVID-19 specimens originated in the United States, Italy and Spain. PBMCs, B-cell-depleted T cells, or T cells provided the cDNA or gDNA that made up the material.

Authors' processing steps: How many nucleated cells were present was estimated from reference gene primer amplification. Measured with immunoSEQ multiplex PCR; TCRdb has only the in-frame clones, and not every one. The D gene and trimming were derived from the DNA, and the V and J assignments and clone size from that table. The sample includes 200,000 to 300,000 clones, approximately 86% of them seen just once. Specimen: peripheral blood. The clonotype originates from a human donor in a cohort sampled during active COVID-19. V and J are TRBV5-1 and TRBJ2-2; tentative D call: TRBD2 (6 bases). CDR3 sequence (DNA): TGCGCCAGCAGCTTGATCTCTCTCCTCCCGGGGGACACCGGGGAGCTGTTTTTT. It encodes CASSLISLLPGDTGELFF.